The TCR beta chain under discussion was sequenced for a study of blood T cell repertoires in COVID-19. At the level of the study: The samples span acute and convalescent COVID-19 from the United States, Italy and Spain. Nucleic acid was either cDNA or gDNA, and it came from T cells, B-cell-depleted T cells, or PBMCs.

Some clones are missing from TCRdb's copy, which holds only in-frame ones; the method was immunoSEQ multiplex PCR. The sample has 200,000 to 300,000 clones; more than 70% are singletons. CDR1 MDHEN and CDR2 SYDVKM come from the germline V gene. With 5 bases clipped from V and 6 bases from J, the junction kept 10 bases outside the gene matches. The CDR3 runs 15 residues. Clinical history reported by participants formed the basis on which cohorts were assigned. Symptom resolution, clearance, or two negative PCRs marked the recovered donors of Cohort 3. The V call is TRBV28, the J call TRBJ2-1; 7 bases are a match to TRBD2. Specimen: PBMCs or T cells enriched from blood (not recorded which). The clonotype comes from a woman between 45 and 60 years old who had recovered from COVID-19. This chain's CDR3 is CASSRAGRFPNEQFF. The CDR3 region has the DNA TGTGCCAGCAGTCGAGCGGGAAGGTTCCCCAATGAGCAGTTCTTC.